Following are 4 T cell receptor beta chains from one sample sequenced in a study of low-dose radiotherapy and immunotherapy resistance in tumors. cDNA synthesis used a TRAV/TRBV-specific primer set for both chains. PCR amplification of the TCRs was performed with Phusion for 20 PCR cycles, and it relied on a constant-region primer together with a V-primer adapter. TCRdb fed the reads into MiXCR, producing one record per CDR3 protein. Of about 6,400 distinct CDR3 sequences listed, around two thirds were seen once; the top ten hold about an eighth. All receptors derive from a human donor with advanced metastatic prostate, ovarian, gallbladder or colorectal cancer (not recorded which). This table probably holds off-target reads from a library built for another chain.

The chain couples TRBV5-8 to TRBJ1-5, with TRBD1 matching 8 bases. J was trimmed by 5 bases and V by 4 bases; bases with no gene match: 5. Germline-derived CDR1 and CDR2 are SGHTS and YDEGEE. CDR3 length: 14 residues. Here the CDR3 reads CASSTGQGYQPQHF. CDR3 coding DNA: TGTGCCAGCAGCACCGGACAGGGATATCAGCCCCAGCATTTT.

This rearrangement joins TRBV5-6 to TRBJ2-2; tentatively, D is TRBD1 (6 bases). CDR1 is SGHDT and CDR2 is YYEEEE in the germline V gene. V lost 2 bases and J 6 bases, leaving 14 bases between the germline ends. The CDR3 sequence is 15 residues long. The CDR3 here is CASSFGAGDAGELFF. The CDR3 bases are TGTGCCAGCAGCTTTGGGGCAGGGGACGCCGGGGAGCTGTTTTTT.

This clonotype was found a few times. V and J are TRBV18 and TRBJ1-1, with D uncertain. The V gene lost 4 bases and the J gene lost 5 bases, with 11 bases spanning the gap. Germline values: CDR1 KGHSH, CDR2 LQKENI. The CDR3 spans 13 residues. For the CDR3, the DNA is TGTGCCAGCTCACGGGCCCGGGAGACTGAAGCTTTCTTT. It yields the protein CASSRARETEAFF.

This sequence joins TRBV27 and TRBJ2-1; tentatively, D is TRBD2 (7 bases). From germline, CDR1 is MNHEY and CDR2 SMNVEV (reference sequence). V dropped 4 bases and J dropped 2 bases, with 18 bases sitting between them. The CDR3 is 17 amino acids. The CDR3 coding sequence is TGTGCCAGCAGTTCTGGGGGGGGCGGGAGTACCTACAATGAGCAGTTCTTC. This gives the protein CASSSGGGGSTYNEQFF.